These 25 T cell receptor beta chains originate from one sample sequenced in a study of blood T cell repertoires in COVID-19. The method was immunoSEQ multiplex PCR; TCRdb's version includes in-frame clones alone and lacks a portion of them. In the table there are about 190,000 clones, around four fifths of which are singletons. The sample was peripheral blood. These receptors all stem from a woman aged 40 to 55 with acute or convalescent COVID-19.

This clone occurred a few times. The rearrangement uses TRBV2 and TRBJ1-1; no clear D. Germline-derived CDR1 and CDR2 are SNHLY and FYNNEI. The CDR3 is 15 residues long. V lost 3 bases to trimming and J lost 2 bases, with 13 bases between them. The CDR3 DNA follows: TGTGCCAGCAGTGAGCTTCGCGGCGGAAACACTGAAGCTTTCTTT. This gives the protein CASSELRGGNTEAFF.

The rearrangement joins TRBV29-1 to TRBJ2-7; possibly TRBD1 for D (5 bases). Trimming stripped 7 bases from V and 0 bases from J, with 10 bases between. Germline CDR1 and CDR2: SQVTM and ANQGSEA. The CDR3 loop spans 12 amino acids. The CDR3 sequence is CSAWTNSYEQYF. In DNA form, the CDR3 reads TGCAGCGCGTGGACAAACTCCTACGAGCAGTACTTC.

This chain joins TRBV11-2 and TRBJ2-5, with D perhaps matching TRBD1 (6 bases). CDR3 length equals 14 residues. V shed 5 bases and J shed 2 bases, with 12 bases lying between them. The germline gives CDR1 SGHAT, CDR2 FQNNGV. CDR3 residues: CASSLQTGQETQYF. CDR3 nucleotide sequence: TGTGCCAGCAGCCTGCAGACAGGACAAGAGACCCAGTACTTC.

V and J are TRBV5-6 and TRBJ2-1, with D unclear. V gave up 2 bases and J gave up 5 bases, with 8 bases separating them. Germline assignment: CDR1 SGHDT and CDR2 YYEEEE. The CDR3 totals 13 residues. CDR3 bases: TGTGCCAGCAGCTTCGTACAGAACAATGAGCAGTTCTTC. Amino acid sequence: CASSFVQNNEQFF.

The gene calls are TRBV7-6 and TRBJ1-6; D possibly corresponds to TRBD1 (5 bases). Germline values: CDR1 SGHVS, CDR2 FNYEAQ. Trimming took 5 bases from V and 0 from J, leaving 11 bases between them. This CDR3 contains 16 residues. In DNA form, the CDR3 reads TGTGCCAGCAGCCCTCGGGGGAGCTCCTATAATTCACCCCTCCACTTT. It encodes CASSPRGSSYNSPLHF.

V and J are TRBV13 and TRBJ1-1, with D perhaps TRBD1 (5 bases). V lost 5 bases and J 1 base, leaving 11 bases between the germline ends. The germline V gene encodes CDR1 PRHDT and CDR2 FYEKMQ (reference sequence). The CDR3 sequence is 14 residues long. For the CDR3, the DNA is TGTGCCAGCAGCCTTAGCCAGGGGAACACTGAAGCTTTCTTT. Translating gives CASSLSQGNTEAFF. Full variable domain (rest looked up from reference TRBV13 and TRBJ1-1): AAGVIQSPRHLIKEKRETATLKCYPIPRHDTVYWYQQGPGQDPQFLISFYEKMQSDKGSIPDRFSAQQFSDYHSELNMSSLELGDSALYFCASSLSQGNTEAFFGQGTRLTVV.

This rearrangement joins TRBV5-1 to TRBJ2-6, with D perhaps TRBD1 (6 bases). Germline loops: CDR1 SGHRS, CDR2 YFSETQ. The CDR3 is 15 amino acids. Trimming left V 4 bases short and J 2 bases short, with 10 bases between. DNA of the CDR3: TGCGCCAGCAGCGATTCAGGGGCTGGGGCCAACGTCCTGACTTTC. This codes for CASSDSGAGANVLTF. The variable domain in full, completed from reference TRBV5-1 and TRBJ2-6, reads KAGVTQTPRYLIKTRGQQVTLSCSPISGHRSVSWYQQTPGQGLQFLFEYFSETQRNKGNFPGRFSGRQFSNSRSEMNVSTLELGDSALYLCASSDSGAGANVLTFGAGSRLTVL.

Concerning this clone: Other DNA sequences of this sample code for an identical CDR3. This chain uses TRBV12-3 or TRBV12-4 with TRBJ2-1, with TRBD2 as a possible D gene (6 bases). The CDR3 is made up of 12 amino acids. Trimming left V 6 bases short and J 6 bases short, with 9 bases between. CDR3 sequence: CASSPTSNEQFF. The DNA of the CDR3 is TGTGCCAGCAGCCCGACTAGCAATGAGCAGTTCTTC.

The chain carries TRBV27 and TRBJ2-5; 9 bases agree with TRBD1. V dropped 5 bases and J dropped 10; count of bases not matched to a gene: 11. There are 14 residues in the CDR3. CDR1 and CDR2 from the germline V gene are MNHEY and SMNVEV (reference sequence). CDR3 residues: CASSPGTGPWNQYF. The DNA of the CDR3 is TGTGCCAGCAGTCCCGGGACAGGGCCCTGGAACCAGTACTTC.

This sequence joins TRBV7-9 and TRBJ2-7; 10 bases agree with TRBD1. Looked up from germline, CDR1 is SEHNR and CDR2 is FQNEAQ (reference sequence). This CDR3 has 15 amino acids. The V segment lost 3 bases and the J segment 4 bases; nucleotides outside the gene matches: 6. The CDR3, as DNA: TGTGCCAGCAGCTTCGGACAGGGGGGCTCATACGAGCAGTACTTC. It yields the protein CASSFGQGGSYEQYF.

The V call is TRBV5-3, the J call TRBJ2-7, with 8 bases lining up with TRBD2. TRBV5-3 is recorded as an ORF, its role being uncertain. V lost 4 bases and J lost 3; bases outside the gene matches: 33. The CDR3 length is 23 residues. This chain's CDR3 is CARSPPRTSRGSSGGPQHYEQYF. In nucleotides, the CDR3 is TGTGCCAGAAGCCCACCAAGGACGTCCCGGGGGAGTTCGGGAGGGCCCCAACACTACGAGCAGTACTTC.

This sequence joins TRBV27 and TRBJ2-7, with 7 bases identical to TRBD1. The CDR3 runs to 15 residues. Unmatched junction bases numbered 7, after V lost 4 bases and J lost 1 base. In germline, CDR1 is MNHEY, CDR2 SMNVEV (reference sequence). CDR3 bases: TGTGCCAGCAGTTCCAAAGCAGGGGGTTCCTACGAGCAGTACTTC. Its protein is CASSSKAGGSYEQYF.

V is TRBV24-1 and J is TRBJ2-3; D is unresolved. V was trimmed by 4 bases and J by 0 bases, leaving 10 bases between them. Germline V gene data show CDR1 as KGHDR and CDR2 as SFDVKD. The CDR3 sequence is 15 residues long. CDR3 sequence: CATSEKEYSTDTQYF. In DNA, the CDR3 is TGTGCCACCAGTGAGAAGGAGTACAGCACAGATACGCAGTATTTT.

The chain carries TRBV5-1 and TRBJ1-3, with a possible D match to TRBD1 (5 bases). Trimming took 3 bases from V and 4 from J, leaving 11 bases between them. The CDR3 loop spans 14 amino acids. Germline-derived CDR1 and CDR2 are SGHRS and YFSETQ. The CDR3 DNA follows: TGCGCCAGCAGCTCCCAGGGCCAGGGAAACACCATATATTTT. This codes for CASSSQGQGNTIYF.

Turning to this clone: A read error may produce the germline difference seen at one junction end. The rearrangement joins TRBV2 to TRBJ2-1, with TRBD1 identical over 11 bases. Germline loops: CDR1 SNHLY, CDR2 FYNNEI. This CDR3 contains 12 residues. This chain's CDR3 is CASSEVRTGGIF. CDR3 DNA: TGTGCCAGCAGTGAAGTACGGACAGGGGGCATCTTC. The full variable domain, its missing parts supplied by reference TRBV2 and TRBJ2-1, is EPEVTQTPSHQVTQMGQEVILRCVPISNHLYFYWYRQILGQKVEFLVSFYNNEISEKSEIFDDQFSVERPDGSNFTLKIRSTKLEDSAMYFCASSEVRTGGIFGPGTRLTVL.

The V and J genes are TRBV2 and TRBJ2-1; maybe TRBD2 (5 bases). CDR3 length: 15 amino acids. Germline assignment: CDR1 SNHLY and CDR2 FYNNEI. With 3 bases removed from V and 0 bases from J, the gap between germline ends came to 9 bases. CDR3 in DNA: TGTGCCAGCAGTGAGGAGGTGAGCTCCTACAATGAGCAGTTCTTC. Amino acid sequence: CASSEEVSSYNEQFF.

On this clone: Additional DNA sequences in this sample encode the identical CDR3. As DNA, the CDR3 is TGCGCCAGCAGCTTGACAGGGGCAACTAATGAAAAACTGTTTTTT. Protein: CASSLTGATNEKLFF. The V call is TRBV5-1, the J call TRBJ1-4; 7 nucleotides agree with TRBD1. This CDR3 has 15 residues. After removal of 1 base from V and 0 bases from J, the junction contained 0 bases not matched to a gene. From germline, CDR1 is SGHRS and CDR2 YFSETQ.

V gene TRBV11-2 combines with J gene TRBJ2-3; no clear D gene. Per germline, CDR1 SGHAT and CDR2 FQNNGV. The V end was cut by 1 base, the J end by 4 bases, with 6 bases between. CDR3 length: 13 amino acids. The DNA of the CDR3 is TGTGCCAGCAGCTTAGGAGTCCCAGATACGCAGTATTTT. It yields the protein CASSLGVPDTQYF.

The rearrangement uses TRBV4-1 and TRBJ1-2; a weak D match, TRBD1 (6 bases). V was clipped by 2 bases and J by 5 bases, with 15 bases between them. The CDR3 runs 15 residues. Looked up from germline, CDR1 is MGHRA and CDR2 is YSYEKL. CDR3 bases: TGCGCCAGCAGCCAAATTGGCAGGGGAGTATATGGCTACACCTTC. Translating it yields CASSQIGRGVYGYTF.

There are a few counts of this clone. This chain connects TRBV7-8 to TRBJ1-4, with TRBD1 as a possible D gene (6 bases). V gave up 4 bases and J gave up 7 bases, with 16 bases separating them. This CDR3 has 15 residues. In germline, CDR1 is SGHVS, CDR2 FQNEAQ. The CDR3 sequence is CASSSQQHRVEKLFF. In DNA form, the CDR3 reads TGTGCCAGCAGCTCCCAACAACACAGGGTTGAAAAACTGTTTTTT.

This sequence joins TRBV14 and TRBJ2-6; D is ambiguous. The CDR3 is 16 amino acids. CDR1 is SGHDN and CDR2 is FVKESK in the germline V gene. The V gene lost 5 bases and the J gene lost 0 bases, with 11 bases spanning the gap. The CDR3 nucleotides are TGTGCCAGCAGCGACTTGTCGAGCTCTGGGGCCAACGTCCTGACTTTC. It translates to CASSDLSSSGANVLTF.

V and J are TRBV7-2 and TRBJ1-2; no firm D call. The CDR3 contains 17 residues. The V and J ends lost 0 bases and 2 bases respectively, with 16 bases between them. Germline loops: CDR1 SGHTA, CDR2 FQGNSA. The CDR3 spells CASSLAGGLGSNYGYTF. CDR3 DNA: TGTGCCAGCAGCTTAGCGGGAGGATTGGGGTCGAACTATGGCTACACCTTC.

The V call is TRBV29-1, the J call TRBJ2-7; tentative D call: TRBD1 (6 bases). The CDR3 spans 15 residues. Trimming shortened V by 6 bases and J by 2 bases, and 20 bases separated the two germline ends. The germline V gene encodes CDR1 SQVTM and CDR2 ANQGSEA. The DNA for the CDR3 is TGCAGCGTAGCCGGGACACCGAACTTTGCCTACGAGCAGTACTTC. It specifies CSVAGTPNFAYEQYF.

The gene calls are TRBV10-3 and TRBJ2-7, with 8 bases matching TRBD2. The germline V gene has CDR1 ENHRY and CDR2 SYGVKD. With V trimmed by 11 bases and J by 2 bases, 8 bases remained unmatched. The CDR3 spans 13 residues. Here the CDR3 reads CASGGVMTYEQYF. The CDR3 DNA is TGTGCCTCCGGGGGGGTCATGACCTACGAGCAGTACTTC.

V usage is TRBV2 and J usage is TRBJ1-2; no reliable D call. V lost 3 bases to trimming and J lost 4 bases, with 15 bases between them. Germline values: CDR1 SNHLY, CDR2 FYNNEI. The CDR3 extends over 15 amino acids. The CDR3 sequence: CASSDSGAPFYGYTF. The CDR3 nucleotides are TGTGCCAGCAGTGATTCCGGAGCCCCGTTCTATGGCTACACCTTC.